These 24 T cell receptor beta chains originate from one sample sequenced in a study of blood T cell repertoires in COVID-19 (dated by TCRdb to the early 2020s). Library prep was done by the immunoSEQ multiplex PCR assay. TCRdb took this table from immuneACCESS and kept in-frame rearrangements with V and J called. Such tables lack part of the clones; where checked against another copy, unresolved V genes explain under half of the gap, and the rest is unexplained. Here the sample has 190,000 or so clones; about nine tenths occur a single time. The top ten constitute roughly 6.7% of the sample. The sequencing sample was made of peripheral blood. The source is a middle-aged man with acute or convalescent COVID-19.

This sequence joins TRBV6-5 and TRBJ1-4; D ambiguous. This CDR3 region has 13 residues. The V gene lost 0 bases and the J gene lost 6 bases, with 5 bases spanning the gap. CDR1 is MNHEY and CDR2 is SVGAGI in the germline V gene. CDR3 sequence: CASSYSVDEKLFF. In nucleotides, the CDR3 is TGTGCCAGCAGTTACTCTGTAGATGAAAAACTGTTTTTT.

The chain is built from TRBV10-2 and TRBJ2-7; TRBD2 agrees at 15 bases. V trimming: 5 bases; J trimming: 0 bases; junction bases outside the gene matches: 2. Germline loops: CDR1 WSHSY, CDR2 SAAADI. The CDR3 contains 16 residues. The CDR3 nucleotides read TGCGCCAGCAGTTGGACTAGCGGGGGGGCCTCCTACGAGCAGTACTTC. Its translation is CASSWTSGGASYEQYF.

The chain employs TRBV5-6 and TRBJ1-1, with a tentative D call TRBD1 (5 bases). The length of the CDR3 is 15 residues. The germline CDR1 and CDR2 sequences are SGHDT and YYEEEE. The V end lost 5 bases, the J end lost 5 bases, and 19 bases lay between the germline ends. The CDR3 nucleotides are TGTGCCAGCAGGTACCGCGTGGGGGGGTGGACTGAAGCTTTCTTT. As protein: CASRYRVGGWTEAFF.

The V and J genes are TRBV30 and TRBJ2-1; TRBD2 matches 10 bases. V lost 4 bases, J lost 4 bases, and 10 bases stayed unmatched. This CDR3 spans 16 amino acids. Germline CDR1 is GTSNPN and CDR2 is SVGIG (reference sequence). CDR3: CAWKLGSGGVYNEQFF. The CDR3 DNA reads as TGTGCCTGGAAATTAGGGAGCGGGGGGGTATACAATGAGCAGTTCTTC.

The CDR3 DNA reads as TGCGCCAGCAGAGGGGCCCCCTCTGGAAACACCATATATTTT. The encoded protein is CASRGAPSGNTIYF. This sequence joins TRBV4-1 and TRBJ1-3; TRBD1 is a possible D gene (5 bases). Germline CDR1 MGHRA, CDR2 YSYEKL. V was cut by 6 bases and J by 0 bases, with 9 bases left in between. This CDR3 region has 14 residues.

This chain uses TRBV7-2 with TRBJ1-3; maybe TRBD1 (5 bases). Germline CDR1 and CDR2: SGHTA and FQGNSA. The CDR3 loop spans 14 amino acids. With 3 bases removed from V and 1 base from J, the gap between germline ends came to 7 bases. CDR3 DNA sequence: TGTGCCAGCAGCTTGACAGAATCTGGAAACACCATATATTTT. It translates to CASSLTESGNTIYF.

The J gene is TRBJ2-5, the V gene TRBV6-6, with unresolved D. This CDR3 is 15 amino acids long. V lost 0 bases and J lost 3, with 11 bases in between. The V gene's germline CDR1 is MNHNY and CDR2 SVGAGI (reference sequence). This CDR3 reads CASSYSNRAKETQYF. DNA of the CDR3: TGTGCCAGCAGTTACTCAAACCGCGCTAAAGAGACCCAGTACTTC.

Only one count was recorded for this clone. The CDR3 bases are TGTGCCAGTACGAGTTCTGGGGCCAACGTCCTGACTTTC. Translation: CASTSSGANVLTF. The chain combines TRBV19 with TRBJ2-6; D unresolved. Germline V gene sequence: CDR1 LNHDA, CDR2 SQIVND (reference sequence). The CDR3 is 13 residues long. Trimming took 7 bases from V and 1 from J, leaving 5 bases between them.

This chain links TRBV27 with TRBJ2-1, with TRBD2 matching over 10 bases. With V trimmed by 5 bases and J by 8 bases, 12 bases remained unmatched. The length of the CDR3 is 16 residues. Looked up from germline, CDR1 is MNHEY and CDR2 is SMNVEV (reference sequence). The CDR3, as DNA: TGTGCCAGCAGTAAAAGCGGGGGGGTCGTCAACGATGAGCAGTTCTTC. As protein: CASSKSGGVVNDEQFF.

The CDR3 DNA is TGTGCCAGCAGTGGAGTCTACGACAGGGTCGTCATTTACGAGCAGTACTTC. This sequence encodes CASSGVYDRVVIYEQYF. The chain combines TRBV2 with TRBJ2-7; TRBD1 aligns across 7 bases. Germline assignment: CDR1 SNHLY and CDR2 FYNNEI. V was pared by 4 bases and J by 4 bases, with 16 bases of the junction left unmatched. The CDR3 consists of 17 residues.

J is TRBJ2-3 and V is TRBV4-2; 10 nucleotides match TRBD2. The CDR3 runs to 16 residues. Germline loops: CDR1 LGHNA, CDR2 YNFKEQ. V was clipped by 5 bases and J by 5 bases; unmatched bases: 10. The CDR3 coding sequence is TGTGCCAGCAGCTTCGTAGCGGGGGGCGGAGAAGATACGCAGTATTTT. Encoded protein: CASSFVAGGGEDTQYF.

The chain combines TRBV11-3 with TRBJ2-1; 9 nucleotides agree with TRBD1. CDR1 SGHNT and CDR2 YENEEA come from the germline V gene. The CDR3 extends over 15 amino acids. V dropped 1 base and J dropped 4; count of bases not matched to a gene: 2. Written as DNA, the CDR3 is TGTGCCAGCAGCTTAGGACAGGGGGATTACAATGAGCAGTTCTTC. It is translated as CASSLGQGDYNEQFF.

This clone was seen just once. The chain couples TRBV28 to TRBJ2-7; 9 bases are a match to TRBD1. The CDR3 covers 14 residues. CDR1 and CDR2 (germline): MDHEN, SYDVKM. V lost 7 bases to trimming and J lost 1 base; unmatched junction nucleotides: 5. This CDR3 is CASMGTGPSYEQYF. The CDR3 bases are TGTGCCAGCATGGGGACAGGGCCTTCCTACGAGCAGTACTTC. The variable domain in full, with the rest retrieved from reference TRBV28 and TRBJ2-7, is DVKVTQSSRYLVKRTGEKVFLECVQDMDHENMFWYRQDPGLGLRLIYFSYDVKMKEKGDIPEGYSVSREKKERFSLILESASTNQTSMYLCASMGTGPSYEQYFGPGTRLTVT.

J is TRBJ2-3 and V is TRBV7-3, with TRBD1 as a possible D gene (6 bases). Germline V gene lookup returns CDR1 SGHTA and CDR2 FQGTGA. The CDR3 spans 14 residues. With 5 bases removed from V and 1 base from J, the gap between germline ends came to 10 bases. The CDR3 loop reads CASSRRQGTDTQYF. CDR3 sequence (DNA): TGTGCCAGCAGCCGGAGACAGGGCACAGATACGCAGTATTTT.

The rearrangement uses TRBV4-1 and TRBJ2-7; a weak D match, TRBD1 (5 bases). The CDR3 is made up of 14 amino acids. Per the germline V gene, CDR1 is MGHRA and CDR2 is YSYEKL. Between the trimmed V and J ends, which lost 1 base and 2 bases, there was a span of 9 bases. CDR3 sequence: CASSQGGRPYEQYF. DNA for the CDR3: TGCGCCAGCAGCCAAGGGGGCAGGCCCTACGAGCAGTACTTC.

This clone was recorded once. This chain links TRBV2 with TRBJ1-1; possible D gene TRBD1, 6 bases. V was trimmed by 6 bases and J by 1 base, leaving 12 bases between them. The CDR3 consists of 14 residues. Per the germline V gene, CDR1 is SNHLY and CDR2 is FYNNEI. CDR3 DNA sequence: TGTGCCAGCAGGAAACAGGGAGAGAACACTGAAGCTTTCTTT. Translated, it gives CASRKQGENTEAFF.

V usage is TRBV5-6 and J usage is TRBJ1-6, with 7 positions matching TRBD1. The CDR3 extends over 14 amino acids. Trimming cost V 4 bases and J 10 bases; bases outside gene matches: 8. Germline V gene data show CDR1 as SGHDT and CDR2 as YYEEEE. The CDR3 DNA follows: TGTGCCAGCAGCCGAGACAGGGTATCCTCACCCCTCCACTTT. This sequence encodes CASSRDRVSSPLHF.

The chain couples TRBV11-3 to TRBJ2-3, with 8 positions matching TRBD1. Germline CDR1 SGHNT, CDR2 YENEEA. V trimming: 5 bases; J trimming: 2 bases; junction bases outside the gene matches: 6. This CDR3 has 15 residues. In nucleotides, the CDR3 is TGTGCCAGCAGCCCCGACAGGGGACACACAGATACGCAGTATTTT. The encoded protein is CASSPDRGHTDTQYF.

The chain recombines TRBV5-6 with TRBJ2-5, with D possibly TRBD2 on 5 matching bases. Germline CDR1 and CDR2: SGHDT and YYEEEE. V lost 1 base, J lost 3 bases, and 16 bases lay in between. CDR3 size: 16 residues. The CDR3 here is CASSLSTRRFEETQYF. The CDR3 coding sequence is TGTGCCAGCAGCTTGAGTACAAGGAGGTTCGAAGAGACCCAGTACTTC. The variable domain in full, completed from reference TRBV5-6 and TRBJ2-5, reads DAGVTQSPTHLIKTRGQQVTLRCSPKSGHDTVSWYQQALGQGPQFIFQYYEEEERQRGNFPDRFSGHQFPNYSSELNVNALLLGDSALYLCASSLSTRRFEETQYFGPGTRLLVL.

The chain links TRBV24-1 to TRBJ2-5; tentative D call: TRBD1 (5 bases). From germline, CDR1 is KGHDR and CDR2 SFDVKD. The V end was cut by 0 bases, the J end by 4 bases, with 14 bases between. The CDR3 runs to 16 residues. DNA for the CDR3: TGTGCCACCAGTGATTTGGGGCAGGGTTCCGTAGAGACCCAGTACTTC. It yields the protein CATSDLGQGSVETQYF.

This chain links TRBV7-2 with TRBJ2-1; D unresolved. This CDR3 spans 11 amino acids. V was cut by 5 bases and J by 6 bases, with 5 bases left in between. CDR1 and CDR2 from the germline V gene are SGHTA and FQGNSA. The CDR3 here is CASSPRNEQFF. CDR3 DNA sequence: TGTGCCAGCAGCCCCCGCAATGAGCAGTTCTTC.

The CDR3: CASRREGFPNTEAFF. Written as DNA, the CDR3 is TGTGCCAGTAGGAGAGAGGGATTCCCGAACACTGAAGCTTTCTTT. The chain links TRBV19 to TRBJ1-1; the D is unclear. The CDR3 length is 15 residues. Looked up from germline, CDR1 is LNHDA and CDR2 is SQIVND (reference sequence). With 6 bases removed from V and 1 base from J, the gap between germline ends came to 15 bases. Supplemented by reference TRBV19 and TRBJ1-1, the full variable domain reads DGGITQSPKYLFRKEGQNVTLSCEQNLNHDAMYWYRQDPGQGLRLIYYSQIVNDFQKGDIAEGYSVSREKKESFPLTVTSAQKNPTAFYLCASRREGFPNTEAFFGQGTRLTVV.

The chain combines TRBV5-4 with TRBJ1-1; D may be TRBD1 (6 bases). Germline V gene lookup returns CDR1 SGHNT and CDR2 YYREEE (reference sequence). Trimming left V 0 bases short and J 0 bases short, with 15 bases between. The CDR3 length is 17 residues. Written as DNA, the CDR3 is TGTGCCAGCAGCTTGGGGGGGCAGGCCCCCATGAACACTGAAGCTTTCTTT. This codes for CASSLGGQAPMNTEAFF. Based on the CDR3 plus reference TRBV5-4 and TRBJ1-1, the full variable domain is ETGVTQSPTHLIKTRGQQVTLRCSSQSGHNTVSWYQQALGQGPQFIFQYYREEENGRGNFPPRFSGLQFPNYSSELNVNALELDDSALYLCASSLGGQAPMNTEAFFGQGTRLTVV.

This chain links TRBV6-6 with TRBJ2-7; 8 bases are a match to TRBD1. The germline gives CDR1 MNHNY, CDR2 SVGAGI (reference sequence). The J segment lost 3 bases and the V segment lost 6 bases, leaving 19 bases of the junction unmatched. The CDR3 consists of 18 residues. In DNA form, the CDR3 reads TGTGCCAGCAGCCGACCTTACAGATCGGGACAGGCTAACTACGAGCAGTACTTC. Protein: CASSRPYRSGQANYEQYF.